This T cell receptor (beta chain) is from a study of CD8 T cells in Susac syndrome. After extraction with the RNeasy kit, roughly 0.5 to 1 ug of the RNA was reverse transcribed using random hexamers. Amplification of TCR beta CDR3 was carried out by immunoSEQ multiplex PCR, which covered 54 Vbeta and 13 Jbeta segments. TCRdb fed the immunoSEQ multiplex PCR reads into MiXCR, producing one record per CDR3 protein. The table includes approximately 150,000 distinct CDR3 sequences, roughly 94% detected once. V was clipped by 3 bases and J by 0 bases, with 6 bases between them. Germline values: CDR1 SQVTM, CDR2 ANQGSEA. The CDR3 runs 13 residues.

The rearrangement links TRBV29-1 to TRBJ1-3; D uncertain. The source is a human donor with multiple sclerosis. Source material: CD4+ T cells from PBMCs. CDR3 loop: CSVDVSSGNTIYF. As DNA, the CDR3 is TGCAGCGTTGACGTGAGCTCTGGAAACACCATATATTTT.